Presented here are 17 T cell receptor beta chains from one specimen sequenced in a study of T cells after yellow fever vaccination. TCRdb itself ran the 5' RACE reads through MiXCR, one entry per CDR3 protein. The data hold 60,000 to 85,000 distinct CDR3 sequences, with approximately 6.1% observed a single time. The sample here was CD8+ T cells sorted from PBMCs, taken 35 to 50 days after the first yellow fever vaccination. The receptors originated from a man aged 18 to 29 who received the YFV17D yellow fever vaccine.

This clonotype was seen only a few times. The chain combines TRBV20-1 with TRBJ2-7; D is undetermined. Germline V gives CDR1 DFQATT, CDR2 SNEGSKA (reference sequence). CDR3 length equals 14 residues. The germline V and J ends were trimmed by 2 bases and 4 bases, with 15 bases remaining between them. The CDR3 loop is CSARPDVHSYEQYF. CDR3 bases: TGCAGTGCTAGACCAGACGTACACTCTTACGAGCAGTACTTC.

The sample holds many counts of this clonotype. The J gene is TRBJ1-1, the V gene TRBV7-2, with D tentatively TRBD1 (6 bases). The V end was cut by 5 bases, the J end by 7 bases, with 20 bases between. Germline V gives CDR1 SGHTA, CDR2 FQGNSA. The CDR3 is made up of 15 amino acids. As DNA, the CDR3 is TGTGCCAGCAGCAGGGCAGCGGGACATAGCTTTGAAGCTTTCTTT. Its translation is CASSRAAGHSFEAFF.

This clonotype has more than one count but fewer than ten. CDR3 region: CASSYSMALDYGYTF. The CDR3 bases are TGTGCCAGCAGTTACTCGATGGCACTGGACTATGGCTACACCTTC. This chain links TRBV6-5 with TRBJ1-2; D remains ambiguous. Per germline, CDR1 MNHEY and CDR2 SVGAGI. Trimming shortened V by 0 bases and J by 3 bases, and 11 bases separated the two germline ends. This CDR3 has 15 amino acids.

This clonotype was seen many times. The rearrangement links TRBV6-5 to TRBJ2-3, with D possibly called TRBD1 or TRBD2 (6 bases each). The V and J ends lost 8 bases and 1 base respectively, with 13 bases between them. The CDR3 consists of 14 residues. Germline CDR1 reads MNHEY; CDR2 reads SVGAGI. The CDR3 nucleotides are TGTGCCAGCTGTTGGGGGGCAGGCACAGATACGCAGTATTTT. This encodes CASCWGAGTDTQYF.

In this sample, this clonotype turned up a few times. In DNA form, the CDR3 reads TGTGCCAGCAGTTCGGGACTACGAGAGACCCAGTACTTC. It yields the protein CASSSGLRETQYF. The chain combines TRBV12-3 or TRBV12-4 with TRBJ2-5, with TRBD2 identical over 7 bases. The V gene end was trimmed by 4 bases and the J gene end by 4 bases; junction bases not matched to a gene: 3. This CDR3 is built from 13 residues.

This clonotype was seen only a few times. The gene calls are TRBV12-3 or TRBV12-4 and TRBJ1-5; D might be TRBD1 (5 bases). Trimming stripped 5 bases from V and 3 bases from J, with 14 bases between. The length of the CDR3 is 15 residues. Here the CDR3 DNA reads TGTGCCAGCAGTCTCGCCGACAGTCTCAATCAGCCCCAGCATTTT. Translating it yields CASSLADSLNQPQHF.

This clonotype was detected many times. This chain joins TRBV15 and TRBJ2-2, with TRBD2 identical over 7 bases. Germline trimming cut 6 bases from V and 4 bases from J; bases unmatched to any gene: 5. The germline CDR1 and CDR2 sequences are LNHNV and YYDKDF (reference sequence). This CDR3 is 14 amino acids long. CDR3 DNA: TGTGCCACCAGTCCGACTAGCAGCACCGGGGAGCTGTTTTTT. Its protein product is CATSPTSSTGELFF.

V gene TRBV4-3 combines with J gene TRBJ2-2; no firm D call. CDR1 LGHNA and CDR2 YSLEER come from the germline V gene. V was trimmed by 2 bases and J by 7 bases, leaving 11 bases between them. CDR3 length equals 14 residues. The DNA of the CDR3 is TGCGCCAGCAGCCAATTCAGTGGAAGCGGGGAGCTGTTTTTT. As protein: CASSQFSGSGELFF.

This clonotype was seen only a few times. V is TRBV4-1 and J is TRBJ2-2; 7 positions match TRBD1. The CDR3 extends over 15 amino acids. The J segment lost 2 bases and the V segment lost 3 bases, leaving 3 bases of the junction unmatched. Germline values: CDR1 MGHRA, CDR2 YSYEKL. CDR3 region: CASSHRDSNTGELFF. As DNA, the CDR3 is TGCGCCAGCAGCCATCGGGACAGCAACACCGGGGAGCTGTTTTTT.

This clonotype was detected ten times or more. The chain joins TRBV4-1 to TRBJ2-3; TRBD2 matches 11 bases. In germline, CDR1 is MGHRA, CDR2 YSYEKL. The CDR3 sequence is 17 residues long. The V segment lost 0 bases and the J segment 11 bases; nucleotides outside the gene matches: 13. The CDR3 DNA reads TGCGCCAGCAGCCAAGATCCCCCCCTGACTAGCGGGGACAAGCAGTATTTT. It encodes CASSQDPPLTSGDKQYF.

This clonotype showed up many times. The chain is built from TRBV4-3 and TRBJ2-2; 12 bases fit TRBD2. With V trimmed by 0 bases and J by 6 bases, 2 bases remained unmatched. The germline V gene has CDR1 LGHNA and CDR2 YSLEER. The CDR3 is made up of 16 amino acids. Here the CDR3 DNA reads TGCGCCAGCAGCCAAGATCCTAGCGGGGGGGCCGGGGAGCTGTTTTTT. This codes for CASSQDPSGGAGELFF.

This clonotype was recorded at least ten times. The chain has TRBV6-2 or TRBV6-3 and TRBJ2-7; D is unresolved. Trimming removed 2 bases from V and 5 bases from J, with 13 bases in between. The CDR3 has 14 residues. Per the germline V gene, CDR1 is MNHEY and CDR2 is SVGEGT. CDR3 sequence reads: CASSYGPPRHEQYF. In DNA, the CDR3 is TGTGCCAGCAGTTACGGGCCTCCGAGGCACGAGCAGTACTTC.

This clonotype was counted ten times or more. This rearrangement joins TRBV2 to TRBJ2-2, with D possibly called TRBD1 or TRBD2 (5 bases each). The CDR3 consists of 13 residues. CDR1 and CDR2 from the germline V gene are SNHLY and FYNNEI. Trimming took off 9 bases at V and 4 bases at J, with 12 bases between the two ends. CDR3 DNA: TGTGCCAGTCTGGGGGTCGTCACCGGGGAGCTGTTTTTT. It encodes CASLGVVTGELFF.

This clonotype was seen repeatedly, ten times or more. The V and J genes are TRBV7-4 and TRBJ2-5; 14 bases agree with TRBD2. CDR1 and CDR2 (germline): SGHVT, SQSDAQ. This CDR3 has 16 amino acids. The ends lost 5 bases at V and 0 bases at J; junction bases unmatched: 2. The CDR3 protein is CASSTTSGGDQETQYF. DNA for the CDR3: TGTGCCAGCAGCACGACTAGCGGGGGGGACCAAGAGACCCAGTACTTC.

Only a few counts were recorded for this clonotype. The V gene is TRBV2, the J gene TRBJ2-3; D may be TRBD2 (6 bases). The CDR3 has 19 amino acids. Trimming removed 4 bases from V and 2 bases from J, with 25 bases in between. Germline values: CDR1 SNHLY, CDR2 FYNNEI. Here the CDR3 reads CASSGASGVADYNTDTQYF. CDR3 DNA: TGTGCCAGCAGTGGTGCCTCGGGGGTAGCGGACTATAACACAGATACGCAGTATTTT.

To note about this clonotype: A much larger clone sits a single nucleotide away, making a read error possible. This chain links TRBV4-1 with TRBJ2-5; 9 bases line up with TRBD1. Germline-derived CDR1 and CDR2 are MGHRA and YSYEKL. CDR3 length: 18 residues. Trimming took 1 base from V and 5 from J; bases not matched to a gene: 14. The CDR3 sequence: CASSQVPGGTGRDETQYF. CDR3 nucleotides: TGCGCCAGCAGCCAAGTCCCCGGCGGGACAGGGCGCGATGAGACCCAGTACTTC.

The rearrangement joins TRBV6-1 to TRBJ2-1; 11 nucleotides align to TRBD2. CDR1 and CDR2 from the germline V gene are MNHNS and SASEGT. This CDR3 is 14 amino acids long. Germline trimming cut 8 bases from V and 8 bases from J; bases unmatched to any gene: 8. This CDR3 is CASRLSGGDDEQFF. The CDR3, as DNA: TGTGCCAGCCGTCTTAGCGGGGGGGACGATGAGCAGTTCTTC.